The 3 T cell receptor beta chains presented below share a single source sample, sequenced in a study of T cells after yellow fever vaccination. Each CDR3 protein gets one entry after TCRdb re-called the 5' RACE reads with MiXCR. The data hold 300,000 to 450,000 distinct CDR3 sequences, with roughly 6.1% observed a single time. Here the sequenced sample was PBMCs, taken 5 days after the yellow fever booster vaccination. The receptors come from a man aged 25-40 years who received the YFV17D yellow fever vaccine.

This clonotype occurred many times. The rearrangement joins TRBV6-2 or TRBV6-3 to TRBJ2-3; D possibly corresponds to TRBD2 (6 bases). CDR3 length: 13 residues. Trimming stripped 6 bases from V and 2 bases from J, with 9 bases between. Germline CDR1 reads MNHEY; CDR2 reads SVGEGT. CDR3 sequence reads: CASRRDSTDTQYF. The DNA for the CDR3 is TGTGCCAGCAGACGGGACTCCACAGATACGCAGTATTTT.

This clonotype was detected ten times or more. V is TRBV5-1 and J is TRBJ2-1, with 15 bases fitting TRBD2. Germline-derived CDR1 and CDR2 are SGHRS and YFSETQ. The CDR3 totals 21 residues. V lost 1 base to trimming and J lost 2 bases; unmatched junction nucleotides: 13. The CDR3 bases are TGCGCCAGCAGCTTGCCCCGCAGGACTAGCGGGAGGGCAGGCACCTACAATGAGCAGTTCTTC. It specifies CASSLPRRTSGRAGTYNEQFF.

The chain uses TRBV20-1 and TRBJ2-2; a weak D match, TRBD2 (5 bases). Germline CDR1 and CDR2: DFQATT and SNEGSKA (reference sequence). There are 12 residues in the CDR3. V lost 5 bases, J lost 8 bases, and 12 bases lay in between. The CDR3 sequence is CSAPSRGGELFF. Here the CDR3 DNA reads TGCAGTGCTCCTTCCCGAGGGGGGGAGCTGTTTTTT.